Each of the 19 T cell receptor beta chains below was sequenced from the same sample in a study of beta chain features in type 1 diabetes. Study observations and caveats: Type 1 diabetes patients had TCRB CDR3s that were shorter (moderately but significantly so) in all four CD4+ subsets.

Expressed TCRB transcripts were sequenced after all isolated RNA was converted to cDNA. Sequencing was performed with immunoSEQ multiplex PCR; in TCRdb, only in-frame clones are kept and a portion is missing. The sample carries roughly 150,000 clones, about 63% recorded once. Their antigens are not known. The sequenced sample consisted of naive CD4+ T cells from blood. All receptors come from a man aged 25 to 45 with type 1 diabetes.

The gene calls are TRBV5-1 and TRBJ2-7, with D uncertain. This CDR3 is 13 amino acids long. V lost 1 base and J lost 2, with 7 bases in between. Germline V CDR1 and CDR2: SGHRS, YFSETQ. CDR3 bases: TGCGCCAGCAGCTTGTTAGGAGCCTACGAGCAGTACTTC. Protein sequence: CASSLLGAYEQYF.

The CDR3 region is CASSTTSAMYNEQFF. CDR3 nucleotides: TGTGCCAGCAGCACTACTAGCGCCATGTACAATGAGCAGTTCTTC. The chain combines TRBV7-2 with TRBJ2-1, with 7 bases lining up with TRBD2. V trimming: 5 bases; J trimming: 4 bases; junction bases outside the gene matches: 8. The CDR3 spans 15 residues. Germline V gene sequence: CDR1 SGHTA, CDR2 FQGNSA. Full variable domain (outside the CDR3, taken from reference TRBV7-2 and TRBJ2-1): GAGVSQSPSNKVTEKGKDVELRCDPISGHTALYWYRQSLGQGLEFLIYFQGNSAPDKSGLPSDRFSAERTGGSVSTLTIQRTQQEDSAVYLCASSTTSAMYNEQFFGPGTRLTVL.

V and J are TRBV29-1 and TRBJ1-2; 7 positions match TRBD1. The CDR3 extends over 13 amino acids. V lost 4 bases to trimming and J lost 4 bases; unmatched junction nucleotides: 6. Germline CDR1 SQVTM, CDR2 ANQGSEA. CDR3 nucleotide sequence: TGCAGCGTTGGACAGGGTGTAAGCTATGGCTACACCTTC. Protein product: CSVGQGVSYGYTF. The variable domain in full, with the rest retrieved from reference TRBV29-1 and TRBJ1-2, is SAVISQKPSRDICQRGTSLTIQCQVDSQVTMMFWYRQQPGQSLTLIATANQGSEATYESGFVIDKFPISRPNLTFSTLTVSNMSPEDSSIYLCSVGQGVSYGYTFGSGTRLTVV.

This chain joins TRBV30 and TRBJ2-3; weak D call: TRBD1 (6 bases). CDR1 and CDR2 (germline): GTSNPN, SVGIG (reference sequence). The V end was cut by 1 base, the J end by 2 bases, with 16 bases between. The CDR3 length is 16 residues. CDR3 bases: TGTGCCTGGAGTGAGCGAGGGGGAGTATCCACAGATACGCAGTATTTT. It is translated as CAWSERGGVSTDTQYF.

For the CDR3, the DNA is TGCAGCGTTGTAGAAGGTTACGAGCAGTACTTC. Translation gives CSVVEGYEQYF. J is TRBJ2-5 and V is TRBV29-1; D is unresolved. The J call may be mistaken, given a closer DNA end match to TRBJ2-7. There are 11 residues in the CDR3. The germline gives CDR1 SQVTM, CDR2 ANQGSEA.

CDR3 coding DNA: TGTGCCAGCAGCGTAGACGACGCGGGCACCTACAATGAGCAGTTCTTC. Its translation: CASSVDDAGTYNEQFF. V and J are TRBV9 and TRBJ2-1, with a possible D match to TRBD2 (5 bases). The ends were cut back, 0 bases at V and 2 bases at J, with 12 bases in the middle. This CDR3 region has 16 residues. Germline CDR1 SGDLS, CDR2 YYNGEE.

This clone was detected a few times. This chain connects TRBV10-3 to TRBJ2-7, with 11 bases aligning to TRBD1. The trim removed 11 bases at V and 3 bases at J, leaving 3 bases unmatched. From germline, CDR1 is ENHRY and CDR2 SYGVKD. The CDR3 has 12 amino acids. Here the CDR3 reads CALGTGGYEQYF. The CDR3 nucleotides read TGTGCCCTCGGGACAGGGGGCTACGAGCAGTACTTC.

The V gene is TRBV7-9, the J gene TRBJ1-6; D not resolved. With 0 bases removed from V and 7 bases from J, the gap between germline ends came to 4 bases. This CDR3 has 13 residues. The germline gives CDR1 SEHNR, CDR2 FQNEAQ (reference sequence). The CDR3 bases are TGTGCCAGCAGCTTAGCAGGGAATTCACCCCTCCACTTT. Protein: CASSLAGNSPLHF.

The chain links TRBV27 to TRBJ2-7; D not certain. Germline V lookup: CDR1 MNHEY, CDR2 SMNVEV (reference sequence). The CDR3 is made up of 14 amino acids. The germline V and J ends were trimmed by 5 bases and 2 bases, with 13 bases remaining between them. Here the CDR3 DNA reads TGTGCCAGCAGTCAGTATCAGAGGACCTACGAGCAGTACTTC. This codes for CASSQYQRTYEQYF.

The chain carries TRBV7-2 and TRBJ2-3; maybe TRBD2 (6 bases). CDR3 length equals 14 residues. The V and J ends lost 2 bases and 0 bases respectively, with 6 bases between them. Per germline, CDR1 SGHTA and CDR2 FQGNSA. The CDR3 here is CASSLSGSTDTQYF. DNA of the CDR3: TGTGCCAGCAGCTTAAGCGGGAGCACAGATACGCAGTATTTT.

The CDR3 coding sequence is TGTGCCAGCAAAACTAGCGGGGAAGGAGAGACCCAGTACTTC. Encoded protein: CASKTSGEGETQYF. The chain carries TRBV6-6 and TRBJ2-5; 10 nucleotides align to TRBD2. CDR1 MNHNY and CDR2 SVGAGI come from the germline V gene (reference sequence). V dropped 7 bases and J dropped 4; count of bases not matched to a gene: 6. CDR3 length: 14 amino acids.

The rearrangement uses TRBV30 and TRBJ2-5, with 7 bases matching TRBD2. The CDR3 length is 13 residues. The germline V gene encodes CDR1 GTSNPN and CDR2 SVGIG (reference sequence). V shed 1 base and J 5 bases; nucleotides not matched to a gene: 4. The CDR3 DNA reads as TGTGCCTGGAGTGAGGGACTAAGGGAGACCCAGTACTTC. Translated, it gives CAWSEGLRETQYF.

A few counts support this clone. The CDR3 spells CAWSVRHEQFF. In DNA form, the CDR3 reads TGTGCCTGGAGTGTACGCCATGAGCAGTTCTTC. The genes are TRBV30 and TRBJ2-1, with D unclear. The V gene lost 0 bases and the J gene lost 8 bases, with 5 bases spanning the gap. Germline lookup yields CDR1 GTSNPN and CDR2 SVGIG (reference sequence). The CDR3 loop spans 11 amino acids.

The table lists this clone with a count of one. The rearrangement links TRBV9 to TRBJ2-2; 12 bases line up with TRBD1. Germline V gives CDR1 SGDLS, CDR2 YYNGEE. The CDR3 covers 17 residues. V lost 3 bases to trimming and J lost 3 bases; unmatched junction nucleotides: 6. In DNA form, the CDR3 reads TGTGCCAGCAGCGCACCCGGGACAGGGGGCTACACCGGGGAGCTGTTTTTT. It yields the protein CASSAPGTGGYTGELFF.

The V and J genes are TRBV30 and TRBJ2-5; TRBD2 matches at 7 bases. Trimming at V came to 5 bases and at J to 3 bases, leaving 6 bases not matched to a gene. The CDR3 runs 13 residues. Germline lookup yields CDR1 GTSNPN and CDR2 SVGIG (reference sequence). DNA of the CDR3: TGTGCCTGGGCCCTTGGGGGGGAAGAGACCCAGTACTTC. Translating it yields CAWALGGEETQYF.

The chain combines TRBV7-9 with TRBJ1-4; D unclear. The ends were cut back, 0 bases at V and 5 bases at J, with 10 bases in the middle. Germline V CDR1 and CDR2: SEHNR, FQNEAQ (reference sequence). The CDR3 sequence is 15 residues long. CDR3 loop: CASSLAPFGNEKLFF. In DNA, the CDR3 is TGTGCCAGCAGCTTAGCACCCTTTGGGAATGAAAAACTGTTTTTT.

The chain couples TRBV25-1 to TRBJ2-1, with D perhaps TRBD2 (5 bases). The CDR3 is 15 amino acids. The germline V gene has CDR1 MGHDK and CDR2 SYGVNS. Deletions cut 4 bases from V and 2 bases from J, with 12 bases between. The CDR3 sequence: CASSVSTTPYNEQFF. DNA of the CDR3: TGTGCCAGCAGTGTATCGACTACCCCCTACAATGAGCAGTTCTTC.

The genes are TRBV27 and TRBJ2-7; 8 bases are a match to TRBD1. Germline-derived CDR1 and CDR2 are MNHEY and SMNVEV (reference sequence). Trimming took 5 bases from V and 0 from J; bases not matched to a gene: 9. The CDR3 consists of 16 residues. This CDR3 is CASSSRTGKTSYEQYF. CDR3 bases: TGTGCCAGCAGTAGCAGGACAGGGAAAACCTCCTACGAGCAGTACTTC.

The rearrangement links TRBV30 to TRBJ1-1; D is uncertain. The CDR3 runs to 12 residues. With 2 bases removed from V and 5 bases from J, the gap between germline ends came to 9 bases. CDR1 is GTSNPN and CDR2 is SVGIG in the germline V gene (reference sequence). This CDR3 reads CAWSRAATEAFF. CDR3 bases: TGTGCCTGGAGTCGGGCAGCGACTGAAGCTTTCTTT.